This T cell receptor (beta chain) came from a study of blood T cell repertoires in COVID-19. Study in general: Donors in Cohort 3 who had recovered were those with two negative PCRs, healthcare professional clearance, or resolution of their symptoms.

This clone was picked up one time. Individuals aged about 18 to 89 years were recruited from fewer than 30 US areas. Donors were grouped by their self-reported clinical history. This table comes from immunoSEQ multiplex PCR, and its TCRdb copy is limited to in-frame clones, with some not included. The profile shows 350,000 to 450,000 clones, 87% of them singletons. The CDR3 runs to 15 residues. V trimming: 5 bases; J trimming: 4 bases; junction bases outside the gene matches: 11. The germline gives CDR1 SEHNR, CDR2 FQNEAQ (reference sequence). The rearrangement joins TRBV7-9 to TRBJ2-7, with TRBD2 identical over 7 bases. The sequenced sample consisted of PBMCs or T cells enriched from blood (not recorded which). This TCR came from a middle-aged man in a cohort exposed to, infected with or recovered from COVID-19 (not recorded which). The CDR3 loop reads CASSPREVKVYEQYF. Written as DNA, the CDR3 is TGTGCCAGCAGCCCTCGGGAGGTTAAGGTTTACGAGCAGTACTTC.